A single sample is the source of the 13 T cell receptor beta chains below, sequenced in a study of blood T cell repertoires in COVID-19. The data were produced by immunoSEQ multiplex PCR, yet TCRdb's version contains in-frame clones alone and is incomplete. The table lists 70,000 to 80,000 clones, over 75% of them singletons, with around 10% in the top ten. What was sequenced was peripheral blood. The receptors were gathered from a man aged 45-65 years with acute or convalescent COVID-19.

CDR3 protein: CASSLGQGPLMEQYF. The CDR3 nucleotides read TGTGCCAGCAGTCTGGGACAGGGGCCCTTAATGGAGCAGTACTTC. J is TRBJ2-7 and V is TRBV6-5; TRBD1 matches 10 bases. CDR1 and CDR2 from the germline V gene are MNHEY and SVGAGI. Germline trimming cut 5 bases from V and 7 bases from J; bases unmatched to any gene: 11. There are 15 residues in the CDR3.

The chain couples TRBV29-1 to TRBJ2-7, with a possible D match to TRBD1 (6 bases). The V and J ends lost 4 bases and 2 bases respectively, with 12 bases between them. The CDR3 consists of 13 residues. Per the germline V gene, CDR1 is SQVTM and CDR2 is ANQGSEA. The CDR3: CSVAQGSAYEQYF. As DNA, the CDR3 is TGCAGCGTTGCACAGGGTTCTGCCTACGAGCAGTACTTC.

This chain connects TRBV7-6 to TRBJ2-2, with 8 bases matching TRBD2. V trimming: 6 bases; J trimming: 1 base; junction bases outside the gene matches: 4. This CDR3 contains 15 residues. The germline CDR1 and CDR2 sequences are SGHVS and FNYEAQ. DNA of the CDR3: TGTGCCAGCAGGGGAGCGGGGGTGAACACCGGGGAGCTGTTTTTT. Residues: CASRGAGVNTGELFF.

This chain connects TRBV27 to TRBJ1-2; 8 bases are a match to TRBD1. The V gene's germline CDR1 is MNHEY and CDR2 SMNVEV (reference sequence). Germline trimming cut 5 bases from V and 7 bases from J; bases unmatched to any gene: 6. The CDR3 is 13 residues long. The CDR3 protein is CASSSSDRAGYTF. CDR3 DNA: TGTGCCAGCAGTAGCTCGGACAGGGCTGGCTACACCTTC.

Here the CDR3 reads CASSTPDPTVQETQYF. CDR3 in DNA: TGCGCCAGCAGCACACCGGACCCGACAGTCCAAGAGACCCAGTACTTC. V gene TRBV5-1 combines with J gene TRBJ2-5; possibly TRBD1 for D (5 bases). Trimming shortened V by 4 bases and J by 1 base, and 17 bases separated the two germline ends. The length of the CDR3 is 16 residues. CDR1 is SGHRS, CDR2 YFSETQ, per germline.

The chain is built from TRBV4-2 and TRBJ2-3, with 8 positions matching TRBD2. CDR1 is LGHNA and CDR2 is YNFKEQ in the germline V gene. Germline trimming cut 0 bases from V and 0 bases from J; bases unmatched to any gene: 5. The CDR3 is 17 residues long. The CDR3 reads CASSQDISGGSTDTQYF. As DNA, the CDR3 is TGTGCCAGCAGCCAAGATATCAGCGGGGGAAGCACAGATACGCAGTATTTT.

CDR3 residues: CASSLIPASGRSDTQYF. The CDR3 coding sequence is TGTGCCAGCAGCTTAATCCCGGCTAGCGGGAGAAGTGATACGCAGTATTTT. The V gene is TRBV7-3, the J gene TRBJ2-3, with 10 bases matching TRBD2. The junction had 10 bases not matched to a gene; V was cut back by 1 base and J by 6 bases. The CDR3 has 17 residues. The germline V gene has CDR1 SGHTA and CDR2 FQGTGA.

V gene TRBV3-1 (or the pseudogene TRBV3-2) combines with J gene TRBJ2-1; maybe TRBD2 (6 bases). V lost 5 bases and J lost 2, with 10 bases in between. The CDR3 totals 14 residues. The germline V gene has CDR1 LGHDT and CDR2 YNNKEL (reference sequence). CDR3 sequence (DNA): TGTGCCAGCAGCGGGGGGAGGACCTACAATGAGCAGTTCTTC. Its protein is CASSGGRTYNEQFF.

This chain connects TRBV18 to TRBJ1-1; D remains unclear. CDR1 and CDR2 from the germline V gene are KGHSH and LQKENI. V lost 4 bases to trimming and J lost 1 base, with 10 bases between them. The CDR3 loop spans 14 amino acids. Written as DNA, the CDR3 is TGTGCCAGCTCACGGTTAAACGGGAACACTGAAGCTTTCTTT. Encoded protein: CASSRLNGNTEAFF.

J is TRBJ2-5 and V is TRBV5-4, with TRBD2 matching 10 bases. V shed 2 bases, J shed 3 bases, and the junction held 7 bases outside the gene matches. Germline assignment: CDR1 SGHNT and CDR2 YYREEE (reference sequence). CDR3 length equals 16 residues. The chain's CDR3 is CASSFAGTSVKETQYF. Here the CDR3 DNA reads TGTGCCAGCAGCTTCGCCGGGACTAGCGTAAAAGAGACCCAGTACTTC.

The sample holds one count of this clone. The chain combines TRBV19 with TRBJ2-6; no reliable D call. There are 13 residues in the CDR3. Germline CDR1 reads LNHDA; CDR2 reads SQIVND (reference sequence). Trimming removed 10 bases from V and 1 base from J, with 8 bases in between. CDR3 sequence: CATELSGANVLTF. Here the CDR3 DNA reads TGTGCCACCGAACTATCTGGGGCCAACGTCCTGACTTTC.

This rearrangement joins TRBV4-2 to TRBJ1-1, with D perhaps matching TRBD1 (6 bases). Germline CDR1 is LGHNA and CDR2 is YNFKEQ. The CDR3 is made up of 13 amino acids. V dropped 4 bases and J dropped 4 bases, with 10 bases sitting between them. This CDR3 reads CASSRTGSTEAFF. Written as DNA, the CDR3 is TGTGCCAGCAGCCGTACAGGGAGCACTGAAGCTTTCTTT.

This clone was observed a few times. The chain employs TRBV19 and TRBJ2-4; TRBD1 is a possible D gene (5 bases). This CDR3 contains 15 residues. V was trimmed by 1 base and J by 6 bases, leaving 13 bases between them. Germline V gene data show CDR1 as LNHDA and CDR2 as SQIVND (reference sequence). CDR3 DNA: TGTGCCAGTAGTATAGTGGGGCTAGAGCGAAACATTCAGTACTTC. Translated: CASSIVGLERNIQYF.